Following are 25 T cell receptor beta chains from one sample sequenced in a study of T cells after yellow fever vaccination. TCRdb independently ran MiXCR on the 5' RACE reads; one entry per CDR3 protein. The sample has hundreds of thousands of distinct CDR3 sequences; under 20% are singletons. Sequencing was performed on PBMCs, taken before the yellow fever booster vaccination. The receptor set was obtained from a man aged 18 to 30 who received the YFV17D yellow fever vaccine.

The gene calls are TRBV9 and TRBJ2-7, with 11 bases lining up with TRBD1. Germline lookup yields CDR1 SGDLS and CDR2 YYNGEE. Germline trimming cut 3 bases from V and 6 bases from J; bases unmatched to any gene: 2. This CDR3 comprises 13 residues. Here the CDR3 reads CASSDGTGGEQYF. The CDR3 DNA reads TGTGCCAGCAGCGATGGGACAGGGGGCGAGCAGTACTTC.

This clonotype has more than one count but fewer than ten. The chain recombines TRBV5-1 with TRBJ2-3; 9 nucleotides match TRBD1. The V and J ends lost 4 bases and 4 bases, in that order; junction bases with no gene match: 13. This CDR3 has 17 residues. Germline assignment: CDR1 SGHRS and CDR2 YFSETQ. The CDR3 sequence: CASSPTPGTGRSDTQYF. The CDR3 DNA reads as TGCGCCAGCAGCCCTACCCCCGGGACAGGGAGGTCAGATACGCAGTATTTT.

The J gene is TRBJ1-2, the V gene TRBV12-3 or TRBV12-4; 9 bases line up with TRBD1. This CDR3 is 14 amino acids long. J lost 5 bases, V lost 6 bases, and 7 bases had no gene match. CDR3 sequence reads: CASRNRDRVYGYTF. Written as DNA, the CDR3 is TGTGCCAGCAGAAACCGGGACAGGGTTTATGGCTACACCTTC.

In this sample, this clonotype turned up a few times. The rearrangement joins TRBV4-2 to TRBJ1-2; D call uncertain. Germline V lookup: CDR1 LGHNA, CDR2 YNFKEQ. This CDR3 has 16 amino acids. Trimming removed 0 bases at V and 8 bases at J, with 19 bases between. The CDR3 region is CASSQDSGFGKRGYTF. Written as DNA, the CDR3 is TGTGCCAGCAGCCAAGATAGCGGCTTTGGGAAACGGGGCTACACCTTC.

This clonotype was observed a few times. This sequence joins TRBV6-2 or TRBV6-3 and TRBJ1-1; D gene unclear. Between the trimmed V and J ends, which lost 5 bases and 0 bases, there was a span of 10 bases. The CDR3 totals 14 residues. In germline, CDR1 is MNHEY, CDR2 SVGEGT. The CDR3 protein is CASSPPRVNTEAFF. In DNA, the CDR3 is TGTGCCAGCAGTCCCCCGAGGGTGAACACTGAAGCTTTCTTT.

The chain employs TRBV7-9 and TRBJ2-5; the D is unclear. Germline-derived CDR1 and CDR2 are SEHNR and FQNEAQ (reference sequence). The CDR3 is made up of 16 amino acids. Deletions cut 1 base from V and 3 bases from J, with 15 bases between. The CDR3: CASSLVRRNKEETQYF. The CDR3 nucleotides read TGTGCCAGCAGCTTAGTAAGACGGAACAAAGAAGAGACCCAGTACTTC. Supplemented by reference TRBV7-9 and TRBJ2-5, the full variable domain reads DTGVSQNPRHKITKRGQNVTFRCDPISEHNRLYWYRQTLGQGPEFLTYFQNEAQLEKSRLLSDRFSAERPKGSFSTLEIQRTEQGDSAMYLCASSLVRRNKEETQYFGPGTRLLVL.

This clonotype was recorded only once. V gene TRBV3-1 combines with J gene TRBJ2-5; D not resolved. Germline V gene data show CDR1 as LGHDT and CDR2 as YNNKEL (reference sequence). There are 14 residues in the CDR3. V lost 1 base, J lost 6 bases, and 12 bases lay in between. The DNA of the CDR3 is TGTGCCAGCAGCCAAGGGGGAAGGGATAAGACCCAGTACTTC. Translating it yields CASSQGGRDKTQYF.

This clonotype occurred many times. The chain joins TRBV4-3 to TRBJ2-7, with TRBD1 as a possible D gene (6 bases). The V gene's germline CDR1 is LGHNA and CDR2 YSLEER. The CDR3 totals 15 residues. The V end lost 3 bases, the J end lost 2 bases, and 14 bases lay between the germline ends. CDR3 sequence: CASSQDSRTAYEQYF. The CDR3 nucleotides are TGCGCCAGCAGCCAGGACAGCCGGACAGCCTACGAGCAGTACTTC.

This clonotype was seen only a few times. The V call is TRBV12-3 or TRBV12-4, the J call TRBJ1-2, with D uncertain. The V end was cut by 1 base, the J end by 5 bases, with 8 bases between. There are 13 residues in the CDR3. In DNA, the CDR3 is TGTGCCAGCAGTTTAGGCAGACGTTATGGCTACACCTTC. Translated: CASSLGRRYGYTF.

The chain recombines TRBV2 with TRBJ2-4, with D maybe TRBD2 (5 bases). Deletions cut 7 bases from V and 6 bases from J, with 13 bases between. Per the germline V gene, CDR1 is SNHLY and CDR2 is FYNNEI. This CDR3 has 13 residues. The CDR3, as DNA: TGTGCCAGCACGTTGGGCGGGTTAAACATTCAGTACTTC. Protein product: CASTLGGLNIQYF.

The J gene is TRBJ2-2, the V gene TRBV30, with D perhaps matching TRBD1 (6 bases). V shed 3 bases and J shed 4 bases, with 15 bases lying between them. CDR1 is GTSNPN and CDR2 is SVGIG in the germline V gene (reference sequence). The CDR3 consists of 15 residues. CDR3 nucleotides: TGTGCCTGGAGAGGACGCGGACAGTCCACCGGGGAGCTGTTTTTT. This codes for CAWRGRGQSTGELFF. The full variable domain, rest sourced from reference TRBV30 and TRBJ2-2, is SQTIHQWPATLVQPVGSPLSLECTVEGTSNPNLYWYRQAAGRGLQLLFYSVGIGQISSEVPQNLSASRPQDRQFILSSKKLLLSDSGFYLCAWRGRGQSTGELFFGEGSRLTVL.

This clonotype has at least ten counts. This rearrangement joins TRBV12-3 or TRBV12-4 to TRBJ1-3; D gene unclear. With 6 bases removed from V and 0 bases from J, the gap between germline ends came to 6 bases. The CDR3 sequence is 13 residues long. Here the CDR3 DNA reads TGTGCCAGCAGACCAAACTCTGGAAACACCATATATTTT. It translates to CASRPNSGNTIYF.

The gene calls are TRBV7-3 and TRBJ2-1, with TRBD2 as a possible D gene (5 bases). The germline CDR1 and CDR2 sequences are SGHTA and FQGTGA. CDR3 length equals 16 residues. V shed 5 bases and J shed 1 base, with 15 bases lying between them. The CDR3 is CASSEGRAGSYNEQFF. DNA for the CDR3: TGTGCCAGCAGCGAGGGTAGGGCCGGGTCCTACAATGAGCAGTTCTTC.

The chain links TRBV5-1 to TRBJ1-1; a weak D match, TRBD1 (5 bases). The CDR3 spans 17 residues. Trimming took off 4 bases at V and 1 base at J, with 20 bases between the two ends. Germline V gives CDR1 SGHRS, CDR2 YFSETQ. The CDR3 DNA is TGCGCCAGCAGCCTTGGAATGGGCGCGCAGGGGAACACTGAAGCTTTCTTT. It is translated as CASSLGMGAQGNTEAFF.

The CDR3 bases are TGTGCCAGCAGCTATGGGACACTTACGGAGGGAGATACGCAGTATTTT. The encoded protein is CASSYGTLTEGDTQYF. The chain links TRBV7-9 to TRBJ2-3, with D perhaps given as TRBD1 or TRBD2 (6 bases each). Germline V CDR1 and CDR2: SEHNR, FQNEAQ (reference sequence). Trimming took 4 bases from V and 5 from J, leaving 19 bases between them. CDR3 size: 16 residues.

This clonotype was seen only a few times. This sequence joins TRBV4-3 and TRBJ2-3; D might be TRBD2 (6 bases). The germline gives CDR1 LGHNA, CDR2 YSLEER. Trimming pared 4 bases from V and 3 bases from J, leaving 14 bases between. The CDR3 length is 15 residues. DNA of the CDR3: TGCGCCAGCAGCCCCCGAGGGGCGGGGACAGATACGCAGTATTTT. The encoded protein is CASSPRGAGTDTQYF.

This clonotype has only a few counts. V is TRBV20-1 and J is TRBJ1-2; D is perhaps TRBD1 (6 bases). The CDR3 is 13 residues long. Looked up from germline, CDR1 is DFQATT and CDR2 is SNEGSKA (reference sequence). V was trimmed by 8 bases and J by 10 bases, leaving 23 bases between them. In DNA, the CDR3 is TGCAGTCCGCTAGGGGGGGGGCCCCCCGACTACACCTTC. Protein sequence: CSPLGGGPPDYTF.

The rearrangement joins TRBV12-3 or TRBV12-4 to TRBJ1-5, with D uncertain. CDR3 length: 14 amino acids. The V end lost 3 bases, the J end lost 1 base, and 7 bases lay between the germline ends. CDR3 sequence (DNA): TGTGCCAGCAGTTTCGGACCGAGCAATCAGCCCCAGCATTTT. Its translation is CASSFGPSNQPQHF.

V gene TRBV5-6 combines with J gene TRBJ2-5; 8 bases agree with TRBD2. The germline CDR1 and CDR2 sequences are SGHDT and YYEEEE. Losses at the gene ends were 5 bases for V and 5 bases for J; bases not matched to a gene: 8. The CDR3 is 14 residues long. CDR3 loop: CASRSRGGRETQYF. In nucleotides, the CDR3 is TGTGCCAGCAGGTCACGGGGGGGCCGGGAGACCCAGTACTTC. The entire variable domain, with the rest obtained from reference TRBV5-6 and TRBJ2-5, is as follows: DAGVTQSPTHLIKTRGQQVTLRCSPKSGHDTVSWYQQALGQGPQFIFQYYEEEERQRGNFPDRFSGHQFPNYSSELNVNALLLGDSALYLCASRSRGGRETQYFGPGTRLLVL.

This clonotype has a count of ten or more. The chain combines TRBV28 with TRBJ2-3; no clear D gene. Germline V gives CDR1 MDHEN, CDR2 SYDVKM. The CDR3 loop spans 14 amino acids. The V gene lost 6 bases and the J gene lost 0 bases, with 10 bases spanning the gap. CDR3 protein: CASSPESSTDTQYF. The CDR3 DNA is TGTGCCAGCAGCCCGGAGAGTAGCACAGATACGCAGTATTTT.

This clonotype was seen repeatedly, ten times or more. DNA of the CDR3: TGCGCCAGCAGCCAAGTGGGGGACCTCAAAAACATTCAGTACTTC. This gives the protein CASSQVGDLKNIQYF. The chain uses TRBV4-3 and TRBJ2-4, with D possibly being TRBD1 or TRBD2 (5 bases each). V was clipped by 1 base and J by 3 bases, with 10 bases between them. Germline CDR1 is LGHNA and CDR2 is YSLEER. CDR3 length: 15 amino acids.

The chain links TRBV19 to TRBJ1-1, with TRBD1 matching 9 bases. J lost 7 bases, V lost 10 bases, and 10 bases had no gene match. The CDR3 consists of 13 residues. Germline-derived CDR1 and CDR2 are LNHDA and SQIVND (reference sequence). CDR3 loop: CATTGTGLREAFF. In DNA, the CDR3 is TGTGCCACGACCGGGACAGGGTTGCGTGAAGCTTTCTTT.

The V gene is TRBV7-6, the J gene TRBJ1-2, with TRBD1 identical over 12 bases. V trimming: 4 bases; J trimming: 4 bases; junction bases outside the gene matches: 4. The CDR3 totals 15 residues. Looked up from germline, CDR1 is SGHVS and CDR2 is FNYEAQ. CDR3 in DNA: TGTGCCAGCAGCTCCGGGACAGGGGGCATCTATGGCTACACCTTC. Translation gives CASSSGTGGIYGYTF.

The chain recombines TRBV20-1 with TRBJ2-2, with D uncertain. V lost 3 bases to trimming and J lost 4 bases, with 15 bases between them. The CDR3 is 15 amino acids. Germline V lookup: CDR1 DFQATT, CDR2 SNEGSKA (reference sequence). CDR3 nucleotide sequence: TGCAGTGCTAGTAGTCACCACCGATTCACCGGGGAGCTGTTTTTT. Translating it yields CSASSHHRFTGELFF.

In its sample, this clonotype was seen a few times. The J gene is TRBJ2-5, the V gene TRBV5-1, with 15 bases identical to TRBD2. The germline V gene encodes CDR1 SGHRS and CDR2 YFSETQ. The CDR3 sequence is 18 residues long. V lost 2 bases and J lost 7; bases outside the gene matches: 12. CDR3 in amino acids: CASSLRTSGGATAGTQYF. In DNA, the CDR3 is TGCGCCAGCAGCTTACGGACTAGCGGGGGGGCTACGGCGGGGACCCAGTACTTC.